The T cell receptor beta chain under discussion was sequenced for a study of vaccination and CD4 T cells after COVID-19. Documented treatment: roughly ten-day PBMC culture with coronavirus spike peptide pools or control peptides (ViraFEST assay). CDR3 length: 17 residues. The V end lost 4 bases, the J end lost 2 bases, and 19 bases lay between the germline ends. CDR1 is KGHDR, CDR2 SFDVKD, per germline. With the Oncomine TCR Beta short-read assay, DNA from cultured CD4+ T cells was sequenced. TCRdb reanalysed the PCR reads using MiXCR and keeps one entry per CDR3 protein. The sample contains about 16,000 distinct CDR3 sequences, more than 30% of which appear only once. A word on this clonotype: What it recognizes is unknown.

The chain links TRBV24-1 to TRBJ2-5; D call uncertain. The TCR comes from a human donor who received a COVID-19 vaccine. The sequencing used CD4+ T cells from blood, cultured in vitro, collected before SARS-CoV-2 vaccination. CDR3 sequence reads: CATSDAVGNRPQETQYF. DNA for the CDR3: TGTGCCACCAGTGACGCCGTGGGGAACAGACCACAAGAGACCCAGTACTTC.